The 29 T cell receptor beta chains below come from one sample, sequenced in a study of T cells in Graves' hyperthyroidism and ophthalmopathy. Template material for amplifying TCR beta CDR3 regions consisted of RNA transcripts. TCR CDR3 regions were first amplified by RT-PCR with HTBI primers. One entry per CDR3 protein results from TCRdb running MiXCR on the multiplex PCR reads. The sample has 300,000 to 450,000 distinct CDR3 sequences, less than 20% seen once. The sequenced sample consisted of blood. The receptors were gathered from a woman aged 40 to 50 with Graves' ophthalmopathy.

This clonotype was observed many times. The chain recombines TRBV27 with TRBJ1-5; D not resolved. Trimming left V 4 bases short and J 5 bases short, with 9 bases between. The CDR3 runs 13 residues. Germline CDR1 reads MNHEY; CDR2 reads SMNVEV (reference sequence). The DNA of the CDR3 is TGTGCCAGCAGTTACGGCCGGGATCAGCCCCAGCATTTT. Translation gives CASSYGRDQPQHF.

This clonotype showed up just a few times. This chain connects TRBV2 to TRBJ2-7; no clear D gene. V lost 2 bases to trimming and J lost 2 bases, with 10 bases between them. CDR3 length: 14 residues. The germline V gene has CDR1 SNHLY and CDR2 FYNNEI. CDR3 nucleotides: TGTGCCAGCAGTGAACAAGGGCTAGCCTACGAGCAGTACTTC. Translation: CASSEQGLAYEQYF. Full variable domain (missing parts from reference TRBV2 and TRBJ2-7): EPEVTQTPSHQVTQMGQEVILRCVPISNHLYFYWYRQILGQKVEFLVSFYNNEISEKSEIFDDQFSVERPDGSNFTLKIRSTKLEDSAMYFCASSEQGLAYEQYFGPGTRLTVT.

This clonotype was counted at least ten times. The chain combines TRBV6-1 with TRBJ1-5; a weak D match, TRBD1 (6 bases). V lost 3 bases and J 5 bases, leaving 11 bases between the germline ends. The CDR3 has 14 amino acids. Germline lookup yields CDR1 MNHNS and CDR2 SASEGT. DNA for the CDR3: TGTGCCAGCAGTGACGGAGGGGGGGATCAGCCCCAGCATTTT. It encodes CASSDGGGDQPQHF.

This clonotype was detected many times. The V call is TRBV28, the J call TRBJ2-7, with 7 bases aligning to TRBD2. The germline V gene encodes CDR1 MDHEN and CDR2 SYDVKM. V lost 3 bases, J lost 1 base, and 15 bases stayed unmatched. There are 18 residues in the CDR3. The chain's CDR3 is CASSFEFGLERGSYEQYF. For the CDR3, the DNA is TGTGCCAGCAGTTTCGAGTTTGGGTTGGAGCGGGGTTCCTACGAGCAGTACTTC.

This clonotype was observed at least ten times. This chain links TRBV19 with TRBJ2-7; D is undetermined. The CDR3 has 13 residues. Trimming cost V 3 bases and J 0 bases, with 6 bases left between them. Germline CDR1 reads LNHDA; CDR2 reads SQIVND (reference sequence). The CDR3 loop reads CASSMTHSYEQYF. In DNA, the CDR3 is TGTGCCAGTAGTATGACACACTCCTACGAGCAGTACTTC. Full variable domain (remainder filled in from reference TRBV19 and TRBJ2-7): DGGITQSPKYLFRKEGQNVTLSCEQNLNHDAMYWYRQDPGQGLRLIYYSQIVNDFQKGDIAEGYSVSREKKESFPLTVTSAQKNPTAFYLCASSMTHSYEQYFGPGTRLTVT.

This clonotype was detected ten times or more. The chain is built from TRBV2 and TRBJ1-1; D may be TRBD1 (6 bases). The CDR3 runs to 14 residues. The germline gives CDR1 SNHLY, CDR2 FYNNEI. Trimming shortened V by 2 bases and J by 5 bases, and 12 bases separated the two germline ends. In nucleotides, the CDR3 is TGTGCCAGCAGTGAAATATTAAGGGGGACTGAAGCTTTCTTT. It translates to CASSEILRGTEAFF.

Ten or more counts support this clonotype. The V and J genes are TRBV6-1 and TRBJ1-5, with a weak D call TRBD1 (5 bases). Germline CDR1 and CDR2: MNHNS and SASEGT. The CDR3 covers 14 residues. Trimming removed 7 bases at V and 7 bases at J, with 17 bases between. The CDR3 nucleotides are TGTGCCAGCACCAAGGATGGGGGGTGGCAGCCCCAGCATTTT. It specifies CASTKDGGWQPQHF.

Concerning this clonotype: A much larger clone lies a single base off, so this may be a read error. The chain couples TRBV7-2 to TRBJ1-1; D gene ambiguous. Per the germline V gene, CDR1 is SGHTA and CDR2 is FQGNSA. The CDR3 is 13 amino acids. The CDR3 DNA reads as TGTGCCAACAGCTTAGCCCGGGCAACTGAAGCTTTCTTT. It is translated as CANSLARATEAFF.

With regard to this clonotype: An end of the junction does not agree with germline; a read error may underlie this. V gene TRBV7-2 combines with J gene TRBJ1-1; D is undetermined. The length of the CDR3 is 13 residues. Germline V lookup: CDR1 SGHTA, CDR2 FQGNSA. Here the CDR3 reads CASSVAHAAEAFF. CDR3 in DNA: TGTGCCAGCAGCGTAGCACACGCGGCTGAAGCTTTCTTT. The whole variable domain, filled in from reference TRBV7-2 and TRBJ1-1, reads GAGVSQSPSNKVTEKGKDVELRCDPISGHTALYWYRQSLGQGLEFLIYFQGNSAPDKSGLPSDRFSAERTGGSVSTLTIQRTQQEDSAVYLCASSVAHAAEAFFGQGTRLTVV.

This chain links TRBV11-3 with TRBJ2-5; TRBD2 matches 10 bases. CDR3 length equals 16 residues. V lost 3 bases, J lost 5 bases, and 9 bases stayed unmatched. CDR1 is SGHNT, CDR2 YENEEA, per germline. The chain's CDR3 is CASSLASGRPGETQYF. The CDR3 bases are TGTGCCAGCAGCTTGGCTAGCGGGAGACCGGGGGAGACCCAGTACTTC.

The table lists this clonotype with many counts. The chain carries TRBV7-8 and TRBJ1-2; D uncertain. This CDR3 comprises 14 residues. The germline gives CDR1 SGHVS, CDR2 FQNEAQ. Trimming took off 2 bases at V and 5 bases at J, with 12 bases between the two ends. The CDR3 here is CASSLRREGYGYTF. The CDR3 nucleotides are TGTGCCAGCAGCTTAAGGCGGGAAGGTTATGGCTACACCTTC.

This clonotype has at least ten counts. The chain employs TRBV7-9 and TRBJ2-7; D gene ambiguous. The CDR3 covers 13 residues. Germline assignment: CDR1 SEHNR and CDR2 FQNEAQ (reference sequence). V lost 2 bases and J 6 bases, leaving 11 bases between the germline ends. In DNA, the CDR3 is TGTGCCAGCAGCTTAAGTTGGAGAAGCGAGCAGTACTTC. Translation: CASSLSWRSEQYF.

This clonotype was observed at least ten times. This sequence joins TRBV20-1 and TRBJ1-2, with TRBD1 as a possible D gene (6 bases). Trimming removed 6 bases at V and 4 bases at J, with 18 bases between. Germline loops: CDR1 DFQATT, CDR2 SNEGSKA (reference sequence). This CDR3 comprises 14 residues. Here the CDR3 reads CSANGTPGVYGYTF. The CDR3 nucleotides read TGCAGTGCCAATGGGACCCCAGGGGTCTATGGCTACACCTTC.

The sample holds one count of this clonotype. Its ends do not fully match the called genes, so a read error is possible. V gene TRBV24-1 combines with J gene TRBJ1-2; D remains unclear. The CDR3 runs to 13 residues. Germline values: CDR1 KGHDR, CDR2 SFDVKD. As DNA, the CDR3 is TGTGCCACCAGATGCACCGACCGAGACGGCTACATCTTC. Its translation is CATRCTDRDGYIF.

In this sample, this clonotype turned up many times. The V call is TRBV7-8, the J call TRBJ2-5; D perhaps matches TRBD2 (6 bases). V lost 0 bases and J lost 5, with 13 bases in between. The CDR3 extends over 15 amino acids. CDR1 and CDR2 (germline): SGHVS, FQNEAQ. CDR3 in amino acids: CASSLARGFLETQYF. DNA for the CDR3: TGTGCCAGCAGCTTAGCCCGGGGGTTCCTCGAGACCCAGTACTTC.

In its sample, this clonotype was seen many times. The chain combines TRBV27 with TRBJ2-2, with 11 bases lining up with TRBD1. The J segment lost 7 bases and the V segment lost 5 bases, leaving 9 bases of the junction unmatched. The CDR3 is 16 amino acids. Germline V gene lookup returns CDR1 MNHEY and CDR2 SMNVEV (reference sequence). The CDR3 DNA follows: TGTGCCAGCAGTCTCCCGGGACAGGGGGTTGACGGGGAGCTGTTTTTT. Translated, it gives CASSLPGQGVDGELFF.

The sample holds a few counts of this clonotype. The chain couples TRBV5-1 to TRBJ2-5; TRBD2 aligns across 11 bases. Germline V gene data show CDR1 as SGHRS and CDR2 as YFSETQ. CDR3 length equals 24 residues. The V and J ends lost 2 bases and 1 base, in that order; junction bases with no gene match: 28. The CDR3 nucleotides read TGCGCCAGCAGCTTCCCCAATGACAGGCGGCTCCATAGCGGGAGGGTTCCCCCCCAAGAGACCCAGTACTTC. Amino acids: CASSFPNDRRLHSGRVPPQETQYF.

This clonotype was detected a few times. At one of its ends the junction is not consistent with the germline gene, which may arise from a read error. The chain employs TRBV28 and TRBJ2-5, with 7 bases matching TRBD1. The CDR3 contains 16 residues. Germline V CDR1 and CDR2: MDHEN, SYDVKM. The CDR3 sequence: CASSLCQGQSGETQYF. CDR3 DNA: TGTGCCAGCAGTTTATGTCAGGGACAGTCAGGAGAGACGCAGTACTTC.

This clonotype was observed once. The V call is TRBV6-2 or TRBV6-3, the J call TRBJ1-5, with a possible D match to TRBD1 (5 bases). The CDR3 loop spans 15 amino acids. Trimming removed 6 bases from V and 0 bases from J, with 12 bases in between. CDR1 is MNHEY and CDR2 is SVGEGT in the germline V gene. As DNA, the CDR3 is TGTGCCAGCAGACCGACAGAGTATAGCAATCAGCCCCAGCATTTT. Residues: CASRPTEYSNQPQHF.

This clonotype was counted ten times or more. The CDR3 sequence is CAWSPGTYVNQPQHF. The CDR3 coding sequence is TGTGCCTGGAGTCCCGGGACCTACGTAAATCAGCCCCAGCATTTT. This chain joins TRBV30 and TRBJ1-5, with TRBD1 as a possible D gene (5 bases). The germline V gene has CDR1 GTSNPN and CDR2 SVGIG (reference sequence). Trimming removed 2 bases at V and 4 bases at J, with 15 bases between. The CDR3 spans 15 residues.

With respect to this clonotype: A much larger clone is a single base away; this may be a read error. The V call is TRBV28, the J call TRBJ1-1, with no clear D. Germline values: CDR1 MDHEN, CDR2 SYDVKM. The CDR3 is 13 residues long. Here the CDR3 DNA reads TGTGCCAGCAGTTTACCCAAATCTACTGGAGCTTTCTTT. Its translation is CASSLPKSTGAFF.

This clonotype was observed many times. This CDR3 is CASTQLADKTGELFF. CDR3 coding DNA: TGTGCCAGCACCCAACTAGCCGACAAAACCGGGGAGCTGTTTTTT. The V call is TRBV7-2, the J call TRBJ2-2, with D perhaps TRBD2 (6 bases). Trimming took 7 bases from V and 5 from J, leaving 17 bases between them. The CDR3 spans 15 residues. CDR1 SGHTA and CDR2 FQGNSA come from the germline V gene.

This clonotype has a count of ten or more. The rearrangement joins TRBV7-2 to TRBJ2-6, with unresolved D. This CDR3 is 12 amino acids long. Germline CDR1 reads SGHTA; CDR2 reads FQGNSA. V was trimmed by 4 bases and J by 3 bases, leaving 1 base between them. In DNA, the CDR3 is TGTGCCAGCAGCTATGGGGCCAACGTCCTGACTTTC. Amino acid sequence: CASSYGANVLTF.

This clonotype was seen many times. CDR3 residues: CAWSVKGSAYEQYF. CDR3 in DNA: TGTGCCTGGAGTGTAAAGGGTAGCGCCTACGAGCAGTACTTC. V is TRBV30 and J is TRBJ2-7, with D possibly matching TRBD2 (5 bases). Trimming left V 0 bases short and J 2 bases short, with 11 bases between. The CDR3 extends over 14 amino acids. Per germline, CDR1 GTSNPN and CDR2 SVGIG (reference sequence).

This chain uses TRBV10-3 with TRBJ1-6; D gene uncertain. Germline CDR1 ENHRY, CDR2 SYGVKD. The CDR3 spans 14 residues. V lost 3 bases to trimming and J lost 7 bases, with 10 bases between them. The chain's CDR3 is CAISERGVNSPLHF. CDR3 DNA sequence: TGTGCCATCAGTGAAAGAGGAGTCAATTCACCCCTCCACTTT.

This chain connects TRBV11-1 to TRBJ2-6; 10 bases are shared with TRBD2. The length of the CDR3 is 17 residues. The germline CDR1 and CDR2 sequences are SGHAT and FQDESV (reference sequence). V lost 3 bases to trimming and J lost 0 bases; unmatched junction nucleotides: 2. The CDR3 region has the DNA TGTGCCAGCAGCTTGGGACTAGCGCTCTCTGGGGCCAACGTCCTGACTTTC. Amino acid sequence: CASSLGLALSGANVLTF.

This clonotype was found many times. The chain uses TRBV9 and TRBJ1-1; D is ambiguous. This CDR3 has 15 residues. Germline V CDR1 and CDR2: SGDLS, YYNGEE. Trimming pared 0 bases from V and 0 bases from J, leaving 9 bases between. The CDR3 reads CASSVGGPMNTEAFF. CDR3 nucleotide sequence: TGTGCCAGCAGCGTAGGCGGGCCCATGAACACTGAAGCTTTCTTT.

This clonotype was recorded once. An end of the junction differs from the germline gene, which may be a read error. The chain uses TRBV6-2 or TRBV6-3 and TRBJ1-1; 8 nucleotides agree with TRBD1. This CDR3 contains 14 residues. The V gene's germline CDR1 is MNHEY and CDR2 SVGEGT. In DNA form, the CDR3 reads TGTGCCAGCAGCCGGACAGGGACCAACACTGAAGCTCTCTTT. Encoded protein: CASSRTGTNTEALF.

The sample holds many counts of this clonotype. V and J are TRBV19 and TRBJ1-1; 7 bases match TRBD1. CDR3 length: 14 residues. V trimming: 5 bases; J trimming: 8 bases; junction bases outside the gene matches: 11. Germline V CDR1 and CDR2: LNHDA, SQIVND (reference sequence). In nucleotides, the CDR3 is TGTGCCAGTAGTTCTGGACAGGCCTCTTCCGAAGCTTTCTTT. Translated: CASSSGQASSEAFF.